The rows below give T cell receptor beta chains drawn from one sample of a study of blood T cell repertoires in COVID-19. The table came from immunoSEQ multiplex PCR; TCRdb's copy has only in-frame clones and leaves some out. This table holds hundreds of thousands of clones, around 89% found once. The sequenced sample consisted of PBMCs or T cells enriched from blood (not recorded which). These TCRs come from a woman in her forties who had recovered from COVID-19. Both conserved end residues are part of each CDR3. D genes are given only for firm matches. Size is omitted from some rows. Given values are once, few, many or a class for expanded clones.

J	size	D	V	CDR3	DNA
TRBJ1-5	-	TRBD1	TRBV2	CASRSGGSDWRTQPQHF	TGTGCCAGCAGGTCAGGGGGTAGTGACTGGAGAACACAGCCCCAGCATTTT
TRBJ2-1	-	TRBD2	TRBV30	CAWSLAGGDNEQFF	TGTGCCTGGAGTCTAGCGGGAGGAGACAATGAGCAGTTCTTC
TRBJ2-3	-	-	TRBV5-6	CASSPGVRDTQYF	TGTGCCAGCAGCCCCGGGGTTCGGGATACGCAGTATTTT
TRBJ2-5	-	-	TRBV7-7	CASSSGQYQETQYF	TGTGCTAGCAGCTCCGGACAGTACCAAGAGACCCAGTACTTC
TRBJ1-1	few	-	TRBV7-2	CASSTRGGTEAFF	TGTGCCAGCAGCACACGGGGGGGCACTGAAGCTTTCTTT
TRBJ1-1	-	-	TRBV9	CASSVTGSGNTEAFF	TGTGCCAGCAGCGTAACAGGGTCGGGGAACACTGAAGCTTTCTTT
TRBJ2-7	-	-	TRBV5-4	CASSFPLGGAVEQYF	TGTGCCAGCAGCTTTCCTCTGGGGGGGGCGGTCGAGCAGTACTTC
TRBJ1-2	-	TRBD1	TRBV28	CASSFTGGLGYTF	TGTGCCAGCAGTTTCACAGGGGGCTTGGGCTACACCTTC
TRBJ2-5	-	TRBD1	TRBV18	CASSPSDTRGRRQETQYF	TGTGCCAGCTCACCCTCGGATACCAGGGGGCGGCGGCAAGAGACCCAGTACTTC
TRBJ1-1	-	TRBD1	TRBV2	CASSELRGLNEAFF	TGTGCCAGCAGTGAATTAAGGGGGCTTAATGAAGCTTTCTTT
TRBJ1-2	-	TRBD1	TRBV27	CASSLQGGFGYTF	TGTGCCAGCAGTCTACAGGGGGGTTTTGGCTACACCTTC
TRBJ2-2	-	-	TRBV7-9	CASSLPGELFF	TGTGCCAGCAGCCTCCCCGGGGAGCTGTTTTTT
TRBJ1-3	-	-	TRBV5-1	CASSLEGARFSGNTIYF	TGCGCCAGCAGCTTGGAAGGGGCGAGGTTTTCTGGAAACACCATATATTTT
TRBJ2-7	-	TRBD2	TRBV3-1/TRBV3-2	CASSHLNRGRGGIGEQYF	TGTGCCAGCAGCCACCTCAATCGCGGGAGGGGGGGTATCGGCGAGCAGTACTTC
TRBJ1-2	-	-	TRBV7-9	CASSLGEGALGGYTF	TGTGCCAGCAGCTTAGGAGAAGGGGCCTTAGGGGGCTACACCTTC
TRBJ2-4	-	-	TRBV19	CASSQGRDNIQYF	TGTGCCAGTAGCCAGGGTAGGGATAACATTCAGTACTTC
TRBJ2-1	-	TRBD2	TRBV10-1	CASSESVAGVEQFF	TGCGCCAGCAGTGAGTCGGTAGCGGGGGTTGAGCAGTTCTTC
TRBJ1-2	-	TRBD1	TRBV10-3	CAISEPGDSLNNGYTF	TGTGCCATCAGTGAGCCAGGGGACAGCCTTAATAATGGCTACACCTTC
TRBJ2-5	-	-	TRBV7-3	CASSLNRVETQYF	TGTGCCAGCAGCTTAAACAGGGTAGAGACCCAGTACTTC
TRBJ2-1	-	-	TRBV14	CASSQDPGTSSYNEQFF	TGTGCCAGCAGCCAGGACCCCGGGACAAGCTCCTACAATGAGCAGTTCTTC
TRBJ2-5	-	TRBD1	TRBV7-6	CASSLGPTGIQETQYF	TGTGCCAGCAGCTTAGGGCCGACAGGGATCCAAGAGACCCAGTACTTC
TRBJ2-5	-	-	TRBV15	CATSRDRGYETQYF	TGTGCCACCAGCAGAGATAGAGGCTACGAGACCCAGTACTTC
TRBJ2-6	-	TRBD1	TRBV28	CASRGPGGGPGANVLTF	TGTGCCAGCCGAGGGCCAGGGGGCGGACCTGGGGCCAACGTCCTGACTTTC
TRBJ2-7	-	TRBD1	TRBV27	CASSSVGQGPTYEQYF	TGTGCCAGCAGTTCCGTGGGACAGGGTCCTACCTACGAGCAGTACTTC
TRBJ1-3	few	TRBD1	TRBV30	CAWDLGQGGNTIYF	TGTGCCTGGGATTTGGGACAGGGTGGAAACACCATATATTTT
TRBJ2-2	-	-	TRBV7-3	CASSLSRGDTGELFF	TGTGCCAGCAGCTTAAGCAGGGGCGACACCGGGGAGCTGTTTTTT
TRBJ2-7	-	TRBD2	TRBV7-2	CASSPSSGATAGEQYF	TGTGCCAGCAGCCCCTCTAGCGGGGCCACGGCGGGCGAGCAGTACTTC
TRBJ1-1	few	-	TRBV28	CASTLAREWYTEAFF	TGTGCCAGCACCTTAGCCCGGGAATGGTACACTGAAGCTTTCTTT
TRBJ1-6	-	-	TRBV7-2	CASSQVGANSPLHF	TGTGCCAGCAGCCAAGTAGGGGCTAATTCACCCCTCCACTTT
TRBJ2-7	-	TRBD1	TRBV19	CASSPQGGYEQYF	TGTGCCAGTAGTCCACAGGGGGGATACGAGCAGTACTTC
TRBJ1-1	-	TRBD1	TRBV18	CASSPLQGSEAFF	TGTGCCAGCTCACCCCTACAGGGGTCTGAAGCTTTCTTT
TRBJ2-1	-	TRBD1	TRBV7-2	CASSLASGTGPYNEQFF	TGTGCCAGCAGCTTAGCCTCCGGGACAGGGCCCTACAATGAGCAGTTCTTC
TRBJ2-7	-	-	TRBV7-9	CASSLVSTGYWSYEQYF	TGTGCCAGCAGCTTAGTTTCGACGGGGTATTGGTCCTACGAGCAGTACTTC
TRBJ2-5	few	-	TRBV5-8	CASSLVGVQETQYF	TGTGCCAGCAGCTTGGTAGGGGTCCAAGAGACCCAGTACTTC
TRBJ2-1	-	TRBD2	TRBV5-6	CASRKTGTSGGNEQFF	TGTGCCAGCAGAAAAACCGGGACTAGCGGGGGGAATGAGCAGTTCTTC
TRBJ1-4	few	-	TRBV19	CASSHPSGLGEKLFF	TGTGCCAGTAGCCATCCCTCGGGACTGGGGGAAAAACTGTTTTTT
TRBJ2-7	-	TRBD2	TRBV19	CASSMTSGVSYEQYF	TGTGCCAGTAGTATGACTAGCGGGGTCTCCTACGAGCAGTACTTC
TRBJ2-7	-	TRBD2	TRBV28	CASSFGLAGGGIHEQYF	TGTGCCAGCAGTTTCGGACTAGCGGGGGGGGGAATCCACGAGCAGTACTTC
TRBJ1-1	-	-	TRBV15	CATSREGVLYQMTFF	TGTGCCACCAGCAGAGAAGGAGTCCTCTACCAAATGACTTTCTTT
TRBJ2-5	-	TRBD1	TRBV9	CASSLGTGRQETQYF	TGTGCCAGCAGCTTAGGGACAGGGAGACAAGAGACCCAGTACTTC
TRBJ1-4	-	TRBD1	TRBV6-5	CASSLGQGEEKLFF	TGTGCCAGCAGTTTAGGACAGGGCGAGGAAAAACTGTTTTTT
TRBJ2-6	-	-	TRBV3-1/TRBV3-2	CASSQGLAGANVLTF	TGTGCCAGCAGCCAAGGACTAGCTGGGGCCAACGTCCTGACTTTC
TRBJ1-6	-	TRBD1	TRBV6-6	CASSNRQGGSPLHF	TGTGCCAGCAGTAACCGACAGGGAGGATCACCCCTCCACTTT